Reported below is one TCR beta chain. What it recognizes is unknown. The library tagged each cDNA molecule with unique molecular identifiers. TCRdb re-called the RACE reads with MiXCR, one entry per CDR3 protein. Of about 120,000 distinct CDR3 sequences in the sample, approximately 14% were seen once. Sample time point: patch test 1, 2 weeks after DPC sensitization. The sample's treatment: therapeutic diphenylcyclopropenone sensitization with weekly scalp DPC. Alopecia patients between 18 and 70 years old and suitable for DPC were used as donors. Unfractionated whole blood yielded the extracted total RNA. This specimen comes from a study of human T cells and chemical hapten exposure. Findings and caveats of the study: Because all patients had alopecia, their immune responses might differ from healthy ones.

V lost 3 bases, J lost 11 bases, and 13 bases lay in between. The CDR3 consists of 11 residues. Germline V CDR1 and CDR2: DFQATT, SNEGSKA (reference sequence). The J gene is TRBJ1-1, the V gene TRBV20-1; D unclear. The material was whole blood, obtained in connection with sensitization to the hapten diphenylcyclopropenone (DPC). The receptor comes from a man aged 18-30 years with alopecia areata. Some clones in this sample may be carry-over from other donors' samples. This chain's CDR3 is CSASSGISAFF. DNA of the CDR3: TGCAGTGCTAGCTCAGGAATATCGGCTTTCTTT.